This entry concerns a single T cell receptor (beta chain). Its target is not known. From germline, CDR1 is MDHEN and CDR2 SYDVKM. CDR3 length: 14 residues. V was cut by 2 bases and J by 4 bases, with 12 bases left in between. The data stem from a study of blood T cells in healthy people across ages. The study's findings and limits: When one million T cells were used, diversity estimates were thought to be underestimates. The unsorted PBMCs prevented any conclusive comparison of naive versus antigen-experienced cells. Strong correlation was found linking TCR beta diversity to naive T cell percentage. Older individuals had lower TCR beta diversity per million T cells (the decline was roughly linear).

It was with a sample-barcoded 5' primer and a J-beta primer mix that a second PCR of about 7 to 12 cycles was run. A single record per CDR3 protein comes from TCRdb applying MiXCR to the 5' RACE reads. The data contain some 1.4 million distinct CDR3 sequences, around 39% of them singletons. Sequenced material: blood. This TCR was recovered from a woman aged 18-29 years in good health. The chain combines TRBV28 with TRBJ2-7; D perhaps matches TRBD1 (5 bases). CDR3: CASSLQDIPYEQYF. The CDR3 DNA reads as TGTGCCAGCAGTTTACAGGACATCCCGTACGAGCAGTACTTC.